Presented here are 20 T cell receptor beta chains from one specimen sequenced in a study of T cell responses to AZD1222 COVID-19 vaccine. Sequencing was performed with immunoSEQ multiplex PCR; in TCRdb, only in-frame clones are kept and a portion is missing. The table has fewer than 70,000 clones, around nine tenths seen once. Sequences were derived from peripheral blood, sampled on day 0 of AZD1222 vaccination. These receptors originate from an adult in good health.

The DNA of the CDR3 is TGTGCCAGCTCACCGGAGAACTATGGCTACACCTTC. It translates to CASSPENYGYTF. This chain joins TRBV18 and TRBJ1-2; D gene uncertain. V was shortened by 3 bases and J by 2 bases, with 4 bases between the two germline ends. The CDR3 is 12 residues long. Germline V gene lookup returns CDR1 KGHSH and CDR2 LQKENI.

This chain connects TRBV7-8 to TRBJ1-6; maybe TRBD1 (5 bases). Per germline, CDR1 SGHVS and CDR2 FQNEAQ. This CDR3 is 15 amino acids long. V dropped 0 bases and J dropped 7 bases, with 10 bases sitting between them. CDR3 DNA sequence: TGTGCCAGCAGCTTAGCGAACAGGTTAAATTCACCCCTCCACTTT. Translated, it gives CASSLANRLNSPLHF.

This sequence joins TRBV5-4 and TRBJ2-2; D is perhaps TRBD1 (6 bases). CDR1 SGHNT and CDR2 YYREEE come from the germline V gene (reference sequence). The CDR3 loop spans 16 amino acids. The germline V and J ends were trimmed by 4 bases and 5 bases, with 18 bases remaining between them. The CDR3 sequence: CASSRAWGQGTGELFF. The CDR3 bases are TGTGCCAGCAGCCGGGCCTGGGGACAAGGGACCGGGGAGCTGTTTTTT.

The genes are TRBV6-5 and TRBJ1-3, with D unclear. Germline assignment: CDR1 MNHEY and CDR2 SVGAGI. This CDR3 has 14 residues. V was clipped by 6 bases and J by 4 bases, with 13 bases between them. The CDR3 is CASSLGRKGNTIYF. Here the CDR3 DNA reads TGTGCCAGCAGCTTGGGGAGAAAGGGAAACACCATATATTTT.

The chain uses TRBV6-2 or TRBV6-3 and TRBJ1-6, with a possible D match to TRBD1 (6 bases). The CDR3 loop spans 15 amino acids. V dropped 5 bases and J dropped 7 bases, with 15 bases sitting between them. Germline CDR1 reads MNHEY; CDR2 reads SVGEGT. The CDR3 DNA follows: TGTGCCAGCAGTCTGGGGGCGAGATTCAATTCACCCCTCCACTTT. Its translation is CASSLGARFNSPLHF.

The chain joins TRBV7-9 to TRBJ1-5; 8 bases are shared with TRBD1. Germline lookup yields CDR1 SEHNR and CDR2 FQNEAQ (reference sequence). The CDR3 has 17 amino acids. V gave up 1 base and J gave up 5 bases; unmatched junction bases: 10. CDR3 sequence: CASSLGTGQGRDQPQHF. The CDR3 bases are TGTGCCAGCAGCTTAGGGACAGGGCAGGGCAGGGATCAGCCCCAGCATTTT.

The genes are TRBV19 and TRBJ1-2; tentatively, D is TRBD1 (5 bases). CDR1 and CDR2 from the germline V gene are LNHDA and SQIVND (reference sequence). The CDR3 has 16 residues. V was clipped by 5 bases and J by 4 bases, with 20 bases between them. The CDR3 nucleotides read TGTGCCAGTAGTCCTCAACAGGTCCTGGGGACCTATGGCTACACCTTC. Its translation is CASSPQQVLGTYGYTF.

In its sample, this clone was seen once. The rearrangement joins TRBV5-1 to TRBJ1-2; a weak D match, TRBD1 (6 bases). The CDR3 has 14 amino acids. With 0 bases removed from V and 4 bases from J, the gap between germline ends came to 10 bases. The germline CDR1 and CDR2 sequences are SGHRS and YFSETQ. The CDR3 sequence is CASSLEQGPYGYTF. The CDR3 bases are TGCGCCAGCAGCTTGGAACAGGGCCCCTATGGCTACACCTTC.

The chain combines TRBV2 with TRBJ1-5; no reliable D call. V was cut by 11 bases and J by 5 bases, with 13 bases left in between. The CDR3 runs 12 residues. In germline, CDR1 is SNHLY, CDR2 FYNNEI. CDR3 residues: CASSGRYQPQHF. The CDR3 DNA is TGTGCCTCTTCGGGCCGCTATCAGCCCCAGCATTTT.

The chain carries TRBV18 and TRBJ2-7; D is ambiguous. V lost 6 bases to trimming and J lost 3 bases, with 15 bases between them. CDR1 is KGHSH and CDR2 is LQKENI in the germline V gene. This CDR3 comprises 14 residues. CDR3 bases: TGTGCCAGCTCGCCTTCCTACACCGACTACGAGCAGTACTTC. Its protein product is CASSPSYTDYEQYF.

The genes are TRBV19 and TRBJ1-2; D is possibly TRBD1 (5 bases). V was cut by 7 bases and J by 4 bases, with 19 bases left in between. This CDR3 is built from 15 residues. The germline V gene encodes CDR1 LNHDA and CDR2 SQIVND (reference sequence). The CDR3 DNA sequence: TGTGCCAGTAAGTGGGGCTCCAGGGCGAGCTATGGCTACACCTTC. This codes for CASKWGSRASYGYTF.

V is TRBV12-3 or TRBV12-4 and J is TRBJ1-2, with D perhaps TRBD1 (6 bases). There are 12 residues in the CDR3. V lost 9 bases and J 1 base, leaving 9 bases between the germline ends. The CDR3, as DNA: TGTGCCAGTGGGGGGCGTAACTATGGCTACACCTTC. Its protein is CASGGRNYGYTF.

J is TRBJ1-4 and V is TRBV4-2; no clear D gene. Germline values: CDR1 LGHNA, CDR2 YNFKEQ. CDR3 length: 15 amino acids. Trimming took off 0 bases at V and 8 bases at J, with 13 bases between the two ends. The CDR3 loop reads CASSQDRGTAEKLFF. The CDR3 region has the DNA TGTGCCAGCAGCCAAGATCGGGGTACGGCAGAAAAACTGTTTTTT.

The chain couples TRBV2 to TRBJ1-1; D uncertain. Germline assignment: CDR1 SNHLY and CDR2 FYNNEI. Trimming removed 8 bases from V and 1 base from J, with 11 bases in between. The CDR3 has 13 residues. CDR3 sequence reads: CASFLGRNTEAFF. CDR3 DNA: TGTGCCAGCTTTTTGGGCAGGAACACTGAAGCTTTCTTT.

The rearrangement links TRBV18 to TRBJ2-5; TRBD1 matches at 8 bases. The trim removed 2 bases at V and 2 bases at J, leaving 4 bases unmatched. Germline CDR1 is KGHSH and CDR2 is LQKENI. This CDR3 is 15 amino acids long. The CDR3 nucleotides read TGTGCCAGCTCACCAAGGACAGGGAAACAAGAGACCCAGTACTTC. Translation gives CASSPRTGKQETQYF.

The V gene is TRBV5-1, the J gene TRBJ1-1; maybe TRBD1 (5 bases). The CDR3 contains 13 residues. Germline V gene data show CDR1 as SGHRS and CDR2 as YFSETQ. Trimming stripped 1 base from V and 6 bases from J, with 10 bases between. In DNA form, the CDR3 reads TGCGCCAGCAGCTTGCCCGGGACCCCTGAAGCTTTCTTT. Its protein is CASSLPGTPEAFF.

CDR3 in DNA: TGTGCCAGCAGCTTAGTTTCCGGGGGGGCCTACGAGCAGTACTTC. This translates into CASSLVSGGAYEQYF. V is TRBV7-2 and J is TRBJ2-7; 8 positions agree with TRBD2. With V trimmed by 1 base and J by 2 bases, 4 bases remained unmatched. Per the germline V gene, CDR1 is SGHTA and CDR2 is FQGNSA. This CDR3 spans 15 amino acids.

This clone was counted between two and nine times. This chain connects TRBV3-1 (or the pseudogene TRBV3-2) to TRBJ1-2; tentative D call: TRBD1 (6 bases). This CDR3 has 15 amino acids. Per the germline V gene, CDR1 is LGHDT and CDR2 is YNNKEL (reference sequence). V lost 0 bases to trimming and J lost 1 base, with 9 bases between them. The CDR3 loop reads CASSQDPGVNYGYTF. Written as DNA, the CDR3 is TGTGCCAGCAGCCAAGATCCAGGGGTTAACTATGGCTACACCTTC.

The rearrangement joins TRBV3-1 (or the pseudogene TRBV3-2) to TRBJ1-5, with D possibly matching TRBD1 (6 bases). Germline values: CDR1 LGHDT, CDR2 YNNKEL (reference sequence). This CDR3 spans 17 amino acids. Trimming stripped 0 bases from V and 2 bases from J, with 14 bases between. CDR3 sequence (DNA): TGTGCCAGCAGCCAAGATCCGGGGGGCCAAGGCAATCAGCCCCAGCATTTT. Its protein product is CASSQDPGGQGNQPQHF.

This clone was seen only once. The chain joins TRBV6-5 to TRBJ2-3, with a possible D match to TRBD1 (6 bases). This CDR3 comprises 14 residues. Germline V gene data show CDR1 as MNHEY and CDR2 as SVGAGI. Between the trimmed V and J ends, which lost 5 bases and 4 bases, there was a span of 13 bases. The DNA for the CDR3 is TGTGCCAGCAGTAACCCAGGGGCTCCAGATACGCAGTATTTT. As protein: CASSNPGAPDTQYF.